These 13 T cell receptor beta chains came from one sample sequenced in a study of spatial heterogeneity in lung cancer. One entry per CDR3 protein, called by TCRdb with MiXCR from the 5' RACE reads. The top ten hold around 26% of the sample, which has approximately 25,000 distinct CDR3 sequences, about 3% seen once. Time point indicated: sample taken at primary tumor resection. Extraction of whole RNA from tumor, nontumor lung or frozen PBMC preceded unsorted sequencing. The sample in question was PBMCs, obtained at surgery. The receptor set was obtained from a female donor with early-stage non-small cell lung cancer.

This clonotype showed up many times. The V and J genes are TRBV12-3 or TRBV12-4 and TRBJ2-3, with 8 bases matching TRBD1. Trimming removed 3 bases from V and 5 bases from J; junction bases left unmatched: 7. This CDR3 region has 15 residues. CDR3 sequence reads: CASSFVGRGQDTQYF. CDR3 nucleotide sequence: TGTGCCAGCAGTTTCGTCGGCAGGGGGCAAGATACGCAGTATTTT.

This clonotype was observed many times. This chain connects TRBV4-1 to TRBJ1-2; D is ambiguous. V was shortened by 0 bases and J by 2 bases, with 13 bases between the two germline ends. Looked up from germline, CDR1 is MGHRA and CDR2 is YSYEKL. The CDR3 consists of 16 residues. The CDR3 DNA follows: TGCGCCAGCAGCCAAGATGCCCCACCGGAAAACTATGGCTACACCTTC. Amino acids: CASSQDAPPENYGYTF.

This clonotype was seen at least ten times. This chain uses TRBV20-1 with TRBJ1-5; D is unclear. Germline assignment: CDR1 DFQATT and CDR2 SNEGSKA (reference sequence). The CDR3 has 14 residues. Trimming pared 1 base from V and 3 bases from J, leaving 10 bases between. The CDR3 DNA is TGCAGTGCTAGAGGGGCCAGGTACAATCAGCCCCAGCATTTT. This gives the protein CSARGARYNQPQHF.

The rearrangement uses TRBV18 and TRBJ2-7; D gene uncertain. Germline V lookup: CDR1 KGHSH, CDR2 LQKENI. The CDR3 extends over 14 amino acids. V was cut by 2 bases and J by 7 bases, with 15 bases left in between. CDR3 in DNA: TGTGCCAGCTCACCAATGACGACGAGTATGGAGCAGTACTTC. It encodes CASSPMTTSMEQYF.

This clonotype was seen many times. J is TRBJ1-2 and V is TRBV24-1; TRBD1 matches at 7 bases. Germline CDR1 is KGHDR and CDR2 is SFDVKD. V was pared by 3 bases and J by 2 bases, with 11 bases of the junction left unmatched. The CDR3 runs 17 residues. This CDR3 reads CATSDGTAPNENYGYTF. Here the CDR3 DNA reads TGTGCCACCAGTGATGGGACAGCCCCCAATGAGAACTATGGCTACACCTTC.

The V call is TRBV10-3, the J call TRBJ2-7; D ambiguous. Germline V CDR1 and CDR2: ENHRY, SYGVKD. There are 14 residues in the CDR3. The ends were cut back, 2 bases at V and 0 bases at J, with 8 bases in the middle. The CDR3 DNA reads TGTGCCATCAGTGAGCCTGGGGACTCCTACGAGCAGTACTTC. As protein: CAISEPGDSYEQYF.

This clonotype was observed at least ten times. The CDR3 bases are TGTGCCAGCAGTGAATTGTCGGGGCATGGTGAAAAACTGTTTTTT. Its translation: CASSELSGHGEKLFF. The chain recombines TRBV25-1 with TRBJ1-4; a possible D gene is TRBD1 (5 bases). The length of the CDR3 is 15 residues. V was shortened by 1 base and J by 7 bases, with 13 bases between the two germline ends. Germline V CDR1 and CDR2: MGHDK, SYGVNS.

This clonotype showed up many times. The gene calls are TRBV20-1 and TRBJ2-7; 7 positions agree with TRBD2. The CDR3 has 14 amino acids. The germline gives CDR1 DFQATT, CDR2 SNEGSKA (reference sequence). The V gene end was trimmed by 3 bases and the J gene end by 2 bases; junction bases not matched to a gene: 7. CDR3 residues: CSASRLADPYEQYF. CDR3 coding DNA: TGCAGTGCTAGCAGGCTAGCGGACCCCTACGAGCAGTACTTC.

This clonotype appeared a few times. The V call is TRBV19, the J call TRBJ1-6, with 7 bases matching TRBD1. The CDR3 is made up of 13 amino acids. CDR1 is LNHDA, CDR2 SQIVND, per germline (reference sequence). V gave up 5 bases and J gave up 10 bases; unmatched junction bases: 5. CDR3 residues: CASSGTEASPLHF. The CDR3 DNA follows: TGTGCCAGTAGTGGGACAGAAGCCTCACCCCTCCACTTT.

This clonotype was detected many times. The chain joins TRBV23-1 to TRBJ2-3; 11 nucleotides agree with TRBD2. TRBV23-1 is sorted into the ORF group, with uncertain function. Trimming took 4 bases from V and 4 from J; bases not matched to a gene: 7. CDR3 length: 16 residues. In DNA form, the CDR3 reads TGCGCCAGCAGTCTGATAATAGCGGGAGGGCCAGATACGCAGTATTTT. It translates to CASSLIIAGGPDTQYF.

In this sample, this clonotype turned up many times. The chain carries TRBV5-4 and TRBJ2-7, with TRBD2 matching over 8 bases. The CDR3 has 14 residues. CDR1 SGHNT and CDR2 YYREEE come from the germline V gene (reference sequence). Germline trimming cut 2 bases from V and 2 bases from J; bases unmatched to any gene: 3. CDR3 amino acids: CASSFSGRAYEQYF. CDR3 nucleotide sequence: TGTGCCAGCAGCTTTTCCGGGAGGGCCTACGAGCAGTACTTC.

This clonotype was seen at least ten times. This chain joins TRBV27 and TRBJ1-5; TRBD1 is a possible D gene (6 bases). CDR3 length: 13 amino acids. Per the germline V gene, CDR1 is MNHEY and CDR2 is SMNVEV (reference sequence). V was clipped by 9 bases and J by 5 bases, with 14 bases between them. CDR3 sequence (DNA): TGTGCCAGTTCACAGGGATCCCATCAGCCCCAGCATTTT. Protein sequence: CASSQGSHQPQHF.

This clonotype was recorded at least ten times. This chain uses TRBV20-1 with TRBJ2-2; D is possibly TRBD1 (6 bases). There are 15 residues in the CDR3. V was shortened by 2 bases and J by 0 bases, with 10 bases between the two germline ends. Germline CDR1 reads DFQATT; CDR2 reads SNEGSKA (reference sequence). The CDR3 nucleotides read TGCAGTGCTAGAACAGGGATCCCGAACACCGGGGAGCTGTTTTTT. It yields the protein CSARTGIPNTGELFF.